This T cell receptor beta chain was sequenced during a study of blood T cell repertoires in COVID-19. Only in-frame clones appear in the TCRdb table, and some are missing; sequencing was by immunoSEQ multiplex PCR. The sample lists 250,000 to 300,000 clones, about 90% occurring once. The CDR3 extends over 14 amino acids. Germline CDR1 and CDR2: MDHEN and SYDVKM. V lost 5 bases, J lost 7 bases, and 17 bases lay in between. The sequenced sample was peripheral blood. The source of this sequence is a woman aged 70-85 years with COVID-19, enrolled during active disease. This rearrangement joins TRBV28 to TRBJ1-1; weak D call: TRBD1 (6 bases). The CDR3 DNA follows: TGTGCCAGCAGTAAAACAGGGTTTTACGGTGAAGCTTTCTTT. It is translated as CASSKTGFYGEAFF.